These 25 T cell receptor beta chains were all obtained from the same sample, sequenced in a study of blood T cell repertoires in COVID-19. TCRdb's copy holds only in-frame clones and misses some; the assay was immunoSEQ multiplex PCR. The data hold about 290,000 clones, with roughly 90% observed a single time. Sequencing used peripheral blood. The source is a woman under 40 with COVID-19, enrolled during active disease.

The genes are TRBV6-1 and TRBJ2-7; 7 nucleotides agree with TRBD1. CDR3 length equals 15 residues. Unmatched junction bases numbered 4, after V lost 1 base and J lost 1 base. Germline CDR1 reads MNHNS; CDR2 reads SASEGT. CDR3 sequence reads: CASSEDRGVSYEQYF. CDR3 nucleotide sequence: TGTGCCAGCAGTGAAGACAGGGGAGTATCCTACGAGCAGTACTTC.

V usage is TRBV5-4 and J usage is TRBJ1-4; D gene unclear. The CDR3 has 14 residues. V gave up 0 bases and J gave up 8 bases, with 11 bases separating them. CDR1 SGHNT and CDR2 YYREEE come from the germline V gene (reference sequence). CDR3 nucleotides: TGTGCCAGCAGCTTGGCGGGAGGTGGGGAAAAACTGTTTTTT. Its protein is CASSLAGGGEKLFF. The full variable domain, completed using reference TRBV5-4 and TRBJ1-4, is ETGVTQSPTHLIKTRGQQVTLRCSSQSGHNTVSWYQQALGQGPQFIFQYYREEENGRGNFPPRFSGLQFPNYSSELNVNALELDDSALYLCASSLAGGGEKLFFGSGTQLSVL.

This chain links TRBV11-2 with TRBJ2-7; TRBD1 agrees at 8 bases. CDR1 is SGHAT, CDR2 FQNNGV, per germline. This CDR3 contains 14 residues. Trimming took 5 bases from V and 4 from J; bases not matched to a gene: 7. CDR3 amino acids: CASSATGGSYEQYF. In DNA, the CDR3 is TGTGCCAGCAGCGCAACAGGGGGGAGTTACGAGCAGTACTTC.

The J gene is TRBJ1-1, the V gene TRBV5-4, with a weak D call TRBD1 (6 bases). This CDR3 comprises 14 residues. Trimming removed 3 bases at V and 0 bases at J, with 9 bases between. The germline CDR1 and CDR2 sequences are SGHNT and YYREEE (reference sequence). CDR3 coding DNA: TGTGCCAGCAGCTCGGACAGAGTGAACACTGAAGCTTTCTTT. Translating gives CASSSDRVNTEAFF.

As DNA, the CDR3 is TGTGCCAGTAGTATGTCCTCGGGATCCCGATACAATGAGCAGTTCTTC. It specifies CASSMSSGSRYNEQFF. The chain is built from TRBV19 and TRBJ2-1; weak D call: TRBD2 (5 bases). This CDR3 spans 16 amino acids. Germline-derived CDR1 and CDR2 are LNHDA and SQIVND (reference sequence). V was trimmed by 3 bases and J by 4 bases, leaving 16 bases between them.

The CDR3 is CASSEGANEQFF. In DNA, the CDR3 is TGTGCCAGCAGCGAAGGGGCCAATGAGCAGTTCTTC. V gene TRBV9 combines with J gene TRBJ2-1; D may be TRBD1 (5 bases). The CDR3 is 12 amino acids. Germline CDR1 SGDLS, CDR2 YYNGEE. V shed 3 bases and J shed 6 bases, with 7 bases lying between them.

This clone was recorded only once. V gene TRBV6-7 combines with J gene TRBJ2-4; 10 bases map to TRBD1. TRBV6-7 is annotated as an ORF whose role is uncertain. This CDR3 has 18 amino acids. V lost 6 bases to trimming and J lost 7 bases; unmatched junction nucleotides: 18. CDR3 residues: CASRDPGQGTLGENIQYF. CDR3 DNA sequence: TGTGCCAGCAGGGATCCGGGACAGGGGACCTTGGGAGAGAACATTCAGTACTTC.

This clone was picked up one time. The chain employs TRBV24-1 and TRBJ2-3; D is uncertain. V was cut by 4 bases and J by 1 base, with 11 bases left in between. Per germline, CDR1 KGHDR and CDR2 SFDVKD. The CDR3 is 15 amino acids. As DNA, the CDR3 is TGTGCCACCAGTGACCCCGCCGCGGGCACAGATACGCAGTATTTT. Translation: CATSDPAAGTDTQYF.

This chain connects TRBV19 to TRBJ2-5; D ambiguous. The length of the CDR3 is 13 residues. From germline, CDR1 is LNHDA and CDR2 SQIVND (reference sequence). V dropped 5 bases and J dropped 5 bases, with 12 bases sitting between them. DNA of the CDR3: TGTGCCAGTAGTTTGGCCCTTGCCGAGACCCAGTACTTC. It yields the protein CASSLALAETQYF.

J is TRBJ1-6 and V is TRBV13; a weak D match, TRBD1 (6 bases). The CDR3 is 18 amino acids. Looked up from germline, CDR1 is PRHDT and CDR2 is FYEKMQ (reference sequence). V was pared by 0 bases and J by 6 bases, with 18 bases between. CDR3 coding DNA: TGTGCCAGCAGCTTAGGCCCCCACCCCGACAGGATTAATTCACCCCTCCACTTT. Amino acid sequence: CASSLGPHPDRINSPLHF.

This rearrangement joins TRBV7-2 to TRBJ1-2, with TRBD1 matching 11 bases. The germline V gene encodes CDR1 SGHTA and CDR2 FQGNSA. The CDR3 length is 15 residues. After removal of 4 bases from V and 2 bases from J, the junction contained 3 bases not matched to a gene. CDR3 in amino acids: CASSSWDRGNYGYTF. DNA for the CDR3: TGTGCCAGCAGCTCTTGGGACAGGGGGAACTATGGCTACACCTTC. The whole variable domain, remainder taken from reference TRBV7-2 and TRBJ1-2, is GAGVSQSPSNKVTEKGKDVELRCDPISGHTALYWYRQSLGQGLEFLIYFQGNSAPDKSGLPSDRFSAERTGGSVSTLTIQRTQQEDSAVYLCASSSWDRGNYGYTFGSGTRLTVV.

V and J are TRBV5-1 and TRBJ1-2; TRBD1 agrees at 9 bases. V was clipped by 3 bases and J by 7 bases; unmatched bases: 13. The CDR3 is 16 residues long. Germline CDR1 SGHRS, CDR2 YFSETQ. CDR3 bases: TGCGCCAGCAGCTCGAGGGGACGGGACAGGGAATTTGGCTACACCTTC. Protein: CASSSRGRDREFGYTF.

The CDR3 sequence: CASSYGWGLVTDTQYF. Here the CDR3 DNA reads TGTGCCAGCAGTTACGGTTGGGGGCTAGTAACAGATACGCAGTATTTT. The V gene is TRBV6-5, the J gene TRBJ2-3, with a weak D call TRBD1 (6 bases). The CDR3 is made up of 16 amino acids. CDR1 MNHEY and CDR2 SVGAGI come from the germline V gene. V lost 2 bases and J 3 bases, leaving 15 bases between the germline ends.

The J gene is TRBJ1-5, the V gene TRBV27, with D possibly matching TRBD1 (5 bases). Germline V gene sequence: CDR1 MNHEY, CDR2 SMNVEV (reference sequence). CDR3 length equals 15 residues. V was clipped by 6 bases and J by 0 bases, with 12 bases between them. The CDR3, as DNA: TGTGCCAGCAGGAGACAGCCTTATAGCAATCAGCCCCAGCATTTT. Residues: CASRRQPYSNQPQHF.

This chain links TRBV28 with TRBJ2-7; 9 nucleotides line up with TRBD1. With V trimmed by 1 base and J by 3 bases, 4 bases remained unmatched. This CDR3 has 15 amino acids. CDR1 and CDR2 from the germline V gene are MDHEN and SYDVKM. CDR3 amino acids: CASSLSRQGDYEQYF. The DNA of the CDR3 is TGTGCCAGCAGTTTATCTCGACAGGGGGACTACGAGCAGTACTTC.

V gene TRBV24-1 combines with J gene TRBJ2-7, with 9 bases matching TRBD1. CDR3 length equals 15 residues. After removal of 7 bases from V and 4 bases from J, the junction contained 10 bases not matched to a gene. The germline V gene encodes CDR1 KGHDR and CDR2 SFDVKD. The CDR3 reads CATRSPGTGSYEQYF. As DNA, the CDR3 is TGTGCCACCAGATCGCCCGGGACAGGGTCGTACGAGCAGTACTTC.

V and J are TRBV5-1 and TRBJ2-1; 12 bases fit TRBD2. After removal of 0 bases from V and 7 bases from J, the junction contained 5 bases not matched to a gene. CDR1 is SGHRS, CDR2 YFSETQ, per germline. The length of the CDR3 is 16 residues. The CDR3 reads CASSLAPTSGGNEQFF. For the CDR3, the DNA is TGCGCCAGCAGCTTGGCTCCGACTAGCGGGGGTAATGAGCAGTTCTTC.

The chain employs TRBV3-1 (or the pseudogene TRBV3-2) and TRBJ1-2; 9 bases align to TRBD1. The V gene's germline CDR1 is LGHDT and CDR2 YNNKEL (reference sequence). The V gene end was trimmed by 4 bases and the J gene end by 8 bases; junction bases not matched to a gene: 5. This CDR3 contains 13 residues. CDR3 DNA sequence: TGTGCCAGCAGCCTACAGGGGGCTGGGGGCTACACCTTC. Protein product: CASSLQGAGGYTF.

This clone was picked up one time. The chain uses TRBV3-1 (or the pseudogene TRBV3-2) and TRBJ1-2; weak D call: TRBD1 (6 bases). In germline, CDR1 is LGHDT, CDR2 YNNKEL (reference sequence). Trimming shortened V by 2 bases and J by 7 bases, and 17 bases separated the two germline ends. CDR3 length: 15 amino acids. CDR3 nucleotides: TGTGCCAGCAGCCAATCAATAGGCAGGGGAGCTGGCTACACCTTC. Encoded protein: CASSQSIGRGAGYTF.

This chain connects TRBV11-2 to TRBJ1-2; 8 bases line up with TRBD1. V was clipped by 5 bases and J by 6 bases; unmatched bases: 2. The V gene's germline CDR1 is SGHAT and CDR2 FQNNGV. The CDR3 is 12 amino acids. DNA for the CDR3: TGTGCCAGCAGCGTGACAGGGGATGGCTACACCTTC. As protein: CASSVTGDGYTF.

The CDR3 coding sequence is TGTGCCAGCAGCCCGACAGGCGATTTTGGAGGCTACACCTTC. Residues: CASSPTGDFGGYTF. The rearrangement joins TRBV7-9 to TRBJ1-2; D might be TRBD1 (6 bases). With 5 bases removed from V and 8 bases from J, the gap between germline ends came to 18 bases. This CDR3 has 14 residues. Germline V gene lookup returns CDR1 SEHNR and CDR2 FQNEAQ (reference sequence).

This chain joins TRBV10-3 and TRBJ1-2, with D possibly matching TRBD1 (6 bases). V lost 2 bases and J 5 bases, leaving 18 bases between the germline ends. Germline CDR1 reads ENHRY; CDR2 reads SYGVKD. The CDR3 length is 16 residues. In nucleotides, the CDR3 is TGTGCCATCAGTGAGCCATCACAGGGAGCCCTTTATGGCTACACCTTC. This sequence encodes CAISEPSQGALYGYTF.

In its sample, this clone was seen once. The chain links TRBV6-6 to TRBJ1-5, with D tentatively TRBD1 (5 bases). This CDR3 has 14 amino acids. CDR1 is MNHNY, CDR2 SVGAGI, per germline (reference sequence). V lost 9 bases and J lost 10, with 22 bases in between. Here the CDR3 reads CASVKTGVGEPQHF. The DNA for the CDR3 is TGTGCCAGTGTGAAAACGGGGGTAGGGGAACCCCAGCATTTT.

This clone appeared once. This chain joins TRBV6-5 and TRBJ2-2; the D gene is possibly TRBD2 (6 bases). V was shortened by 2 bases and J by 3 bases, with 10 bases between the two germline ends. Germline CDR1 is MNHEY and CDR2 is SVGAGI. CDR3 length: 15 residues. CDR3 region: CASSYGTGDTGELFF. DNA of the CDR3: TGTGCCAGCAGTTACGGGACGGGAGACACCGGGGAGCTGTTTTTT.

This clone was recorded only once. The gene calls are TRBV6-1 and TRBJ1-5, with D perhaps TRBD1 (5 bases). The CDR3 has 15 amino acids. V shed 1 base and J shed 6 bases, with 13 bases lying between them. Germline V gene lookup returns CDR1 MNHNS and CDR2 SASEGT. The CDR3 DNA reads as TGTGCCAGCAGTGAAGTTGGGGGGTACGGTCAGCCCCAGCATTTT. Its protein product is CASSEVGGYGQPQHF.